The 28 T cell receptor beta chains below were found in one sample sequenced in a study of OX40 agonist ivuxolimab in advanced cancers. Generated by immunoSEQ multiplex PCR, the TCRdb table keeps only in-frame clones and is missing some. The sample includes around 72,000 clones, 80% of them seen just once. This material consisted of CD4+ or CD8+ T cells sorted from blood, taken in a trial of the OX40 agonist ivuxolimab. Receptor source: an adult with an advanced solid tumor such as melanoma, head and neck, liver or kidney cancer.

The gene calls are TRBV15 and TRBJ1-1; a possible D gene is TRBD1 (5 bases). Germline V CDR1 and CDR2: LNHNV, YYDKDF (reference sequence). The CDR3 sequence is 14 residues long. The V end lost 1 base, the J end lost 3 bases, and 9 bases lay between the germline ends. CDR3 residues: CATSRGGRDTEAFF. CDR3 nucleotide sequence: TGTGCCACCAGCAGAGGGGGGAGGGACACTGAAGCTTTCTTT. Drawing the rest from reference TRBV15 and TRBJ1-1, the complete variable domain is DAMVIQNPRYQVTQFGKPVTLSCSQTLNHNVMYWYQQKSSQAPKLLFHYYDKDFNNEADTPDNFQSRRPNTSFCFLDIRSPGLGDTAMYLCATSRGGRDTEAFFGQGTRLTVV.

This rearrangement joins TRBV5-4 to TRBJ2-7; D is perhaps TRBD1 or TRBD2 (5 bases each). This CDR3 contains 14 residues. V lost 0 bases and J 2 bases, leaving 9 bases between the germline ends. Germline V lookup: CDR1 SGHNT, CDR2 YYREEE (reference sequence). This CDR3 is CASSLGRGPYEQYF. The CDR3 nucleotides are TGTGCCAGCAGCTTGGGCCGGGGCCCCTACGAGCAGTACTTC. Filled out from reference TRBV5-4 and TRBJ2-7, the complete variable domain reads ETGVTQSPTHLIKTRGQQVTLRCSSQSGHNTVSWYQQALGQGPQFIFQYYREEENGRGNFPPRFSGLQFPNYSSELNVNALELDDSALYLCASSLGRGPYEQYFGPGTRLTVT.

The rearrangement uses TRBV7-8 and TRBJ2-1; TRBD2 is a possible D gene (5 bases). Trimming stripped 5 bases from V and 8 bases from J, with 7 bases between. Germline V lookup: CDR1 SGHVS, CDR2 FQNEAQ. The CDR3 has 11 amino acids. The chain's CDR3 is CASSRRDEQFF. DNA of the CDR3: TGTGCCAGCAGCCGGCGGGATGAGCAGTTCTTC.

In DNA, the CDR3 is TGTGCCAGCAGCTCTAGAACCGGGAGAAACACCGGGGAGCTGTTTTTT. This codes for CASSSRTGRNTGELFF. The chain uses TRBV7-8 and TRBJ2-2; D may be TRBD2 (6 bases). The germline gives CDR1 SGHVS, CDR2 FQNEAQ. The CDR3 runs 16 residues. The V end lost 4 bases, the J end lost 2 bases, and 14 bases lay between the germline ends.

The chain recombines TRBV4-3 with TRBJ2-7; the D gene is possibly TRBD2 (6 bases). The length of the CDR3 is 15 residues. The V gene lost 0 bases and the J gene lost 6 bases, with 15 bases spanning the gap. CDR1 is LGHNA and CDR2 is YSLEER in the germline V gene. CDR3 sequence: CASSQDYLSGGEQYF. Written as DNA, the CDR3 is TGCGCCAGCAGCCAAGATTACCTATCCGGGGGCGAGCAGTACTTC.

The chain combines TRBV5-5 with TRBJ2-7; tentative D call: TRBD1 (6 bases). The germline V and J ends were trimmed by 3 bases and 7 bases, with 17 bases remaining between them. From germline, CDR1 is SGHKS and CDR2 YYEKEE (reference sequence). CDR3 length: 14 residues. Written as DNA, the CDR3 is TGTGCCAGCAGCTCCAACTCAGGGGTGGGTGAGCAGTACGTC. Protein sequence: CASSSNSGVGEQYV.

V usage is TRBV27 and J usage is TRBJ1-4, with TRBD1 matching over 8 bases. V was clipped by 4 bases and J by 7 bases; unmatched bases: 8. The CDR3 loop spans 15 amino acids. The V gene's germline CDR1 is MNHEY and CDR2 SMNVEV (reference sequence). The DNA for the CDR3 is TGTGCCAGCAGTTCCCGACAGGGGAGGACTGAAAAACTGTTTTTT. Its protein product is CASSSRQGRTEKLFF. The full variable domain, with the rest looked up from reference TRBV27 and TRBJ1-4, is EAQVTQNPRYLITVTGKKLTVTCSQNMNHEYMSWYRQDPGLGLRQIYYSMNVEVTDKGDVPEGYKVSRKEKRNFPLILESPSPNQTSLYFCASSSRQGRTEKLFFGSGTQLSVL.

The rearrangement joins TRBV6-4 to TRBJ2-1; 12 bases agree with TRBD2. V was pared by 6 bases and J by 7 bases, with 7 bases of the junction left unmatched. From germline, CDR1 is MRHNA and CDR2 SNTAGT. The CDR3 is made up of 15 amino acids. The CDR3 nucleotides read TGTGCCAGCAGAGTACTAGCGGGGGGCCGTAATGAGCAGTTCTTC. Its translation: CASRVLAGGRNEQFF.

This chain uses TRBV18 with TRBJ2-5, with 7 bases identical to TRBD1. The germline gives CDR1 KGHSH, CDR2 LQKENI. With 6 bases clipped from V and 1 base from J, the junction kept 8 bases outside the gene matches. The CDR3 covers 15 residues. Here the CDR3 reads CASSPSTGAQETQYF. In nucleotides, the CDR3 is TGTGCCAGCTCCCCGAGTACAGGGGCCCAAGAGACCCAGTACTTC.

The J gene is TRBJ2-7, the V gene TRBV5-4, with D possibly TRBD1 on 6 matching bases. Trimming removed 4 bases from V and 0 bases from J, with 14 bases in between. The CDR3 loop spans 15 amino acids. Germline V gene lookup returns CDR1 SGHNT and CDR2 YYREEE (reference sequence). This CDR3 reads CASSPPPGVSYEQYF. The CDR3 DNA follows: TGTGCCAGCAGCCCCCCCCCAGGGGTCTCCTACGAGCAGTACTTC.

This chain joins TRBV6-5 and TRBJ2-1; D gene ambiguous. The ends were cut back, 5 bases at V and 4 bases at J, with 3 bases in the middle. Per the germline V gene, CDR1 is MNHEY and CDR2 is SVGAGI. CDR3 length: 11 residues. CDR3 residues: CASSTYNEQFF. CDR3 nucleotides: TGTGCCAGCAGTACGTACAATGAGCAGTTCTTC.

Details on this clone: In the same sample, other DNA sequences code for this CDR3. The V and J genes are TRBV5-8 and TRBJ1-1, with D unresolved. V was trimmed by 1 base and J by 2 bases, leaving 0 bases between them. Germline V gene sequence: CDR1 SGHTS, CDR2 YDEGEE. The CDR3 length is 11 residues. CDR3 coding DNA: TGTGCCAGCAGCTTGAACACTGAAGCTTTCTTT. It is translated as CASSLNTEAFF.

This clone was seen once. This chain uses TRBV5-6 with TRBJ1-1; D perhaps matches TRBD1 (6 bases). The CDR3 loop spans 13 amino acids. CDR1 and CDR2 from the germline V gene are SGHDT and YYEEEE. V lost 2 bases, J lost 4 bases, and 9 bases lay in between. The CDR3 protein is CASSFNRVTEAFF. The CDR3 nucleotides are TGTGCCAGCAGCTTCAACAGGGTCACTGAAGCTTTCTTT.

The chain recombines TRBV5-4 with TRBJ2-7, with D tentatively TRBD1 (5 bases). Trimming removed 4 bases at V and 3 bases at J, with 11 bases between. Germline lookup yields CDR1 SGHNT and CDR2 YYREEE (reference sequence). The CDR3 length is 13 residues. The CDR3 sequence: CASSLDRLYEQYV. Written as DNA, the CDR3 is TGTGCCAGCAGCCTCGACAGACTCTACGAGCAGTACGTC.

J is TRBJ2-1 and V is TRBV19, with 16 bases that match TRBD2. V shed 8 bases and J 10 bases; nucleotides not matched to a gene: 8. Germline CDR1 is LNHDA and CDR2 is SQIVND (reference sequence). CDR3 length: 15 residues. The CDR3 reads CASGTSGGVRLEQFF. The CDR3 coding sequence is TGTGCCAGTGGGACTAGCGGGGGGGTACGACTGGAGCAGTTCTTC.

This rearrangement joins TRBV28 to TRBJ1-4, with a weak D call TRBD1 (5 bases). Germline V gene sequence: CDR1 MDHEN, CDR2 SYDVKM. CDR3 length equals 16 residues. The ends were cut back, 6 bases at V and 3 bases at J, with 17 bases in the middle. The DNA for the CDR3 is TGTGCCAGCAGCCCCATTTGGGAGGGGCCTAATGAAAAACTGTTTTTT. The encoded protein is CASSPIWEGPNEKLFF.

The genes are TRBV7-2 and TRBJ1-2; 7 bases are shared with TRBD1. The germline V gene has CDR1 SGHTA and CDR2 FQGNSA. The V segment lost 4 bases and the J segment 8 bases; nucleotides outside the gene matches: 10. The CDR3 consists of 14 residues. CDR3 nucleotide sequence: TGTGCCAGCAGCTCCTTTATTACAGGGGACGGCTACACCTTC. Its protein product is CASSSFITGDGYTF.

V and J are TRBV11-2 and TRBJ1-1; unclear D gene. Germline lookup yields CDR1 SGHAT and CDR2 FQNNGV. The CDR3 runs to 13 residues. V was cut by 2 bases and J by 5 bases, with 9 bases left in between. CDR3 protein: CASSLSEDTEAFF. The CDR3 coding sequence is TGTGCCAGCAGCTTATCGGAAGATACTGAAGCTTTCTTT. Full variable domain (rest looked up from reference TRBV11-2 and TRBJ1-1): EAGVAQSPRYKIIEKRQSVAFWCNPISGHATLYWYQQILGQGPKLLIQFQNNGVVDDSQLPKDRFSAERLKGVDSTLKIQPAKLEDSAVYLCASSLSEDTEAFFGQGTRLTVV.

This chain links TRBV7-6 with TRBJ2-5, with 7 nucleotides matching TRBD2. CDR1 is SGHVS, CDR2 FNYEAQ, per germline. Trimming removed 1 base from V and 5 bases from J; junction bases left unmatched: 1. This CDR3 comprises 13 residues. This CDR3 reads CASSLVGGETQYF. Here the CDR3 DNA reads TGTGCCAGCAGCTTAGTGGGGGGGGAGACCCAGTACTTC.

The V and J genes are TRBV5-6 and TRBJ2-4, with 7 bases matching TRBD1. The V and J ends lost 3 bases and 7 bases, in that order; junction bases with no gene match: 4. The CDR3 length is 13 residues. Germline assignment: CDR1 SGHDT and CDR2 YYEEEE. In DNA form, the CDR3 reads TGTGCCAGCAGCTCGACAGGGACGAACATTCAGTACTTC. Protein: CASSSTGTNIQYF.

Here the CDR3 reads CASRLGPRGYTF. The CDR3 DNA sequence: TGTGCCAGCAGACTAGGTCCGCGGGGCTACACCTTC. The chain couples TRBV6-6 to TRBJ1-2, with unresolved D. The V gene's germline CDR1 is MNHNY and CDR2 SVGAGI (reference sequence). The CDR3 length is 12 residues. V dropped 6 bases and J dropped 8 bases, with 13 bases sitting between them.

This chain uses TRBV11-1 with TRBJ2-7; 7 nucleotides agree with TRBD1. Trimming at V came to 3 bases and at J to 3 bases, leaving 11 bases not matched to a gene. Germline V lookup: CDR1 SGHAT, CDR2 FQDESV (reference sequence). The CDR3 runs 16 residues. CDR3 loop: CASSLEPGGDGYEQYF. Here the CDR3 DNA reads TGTGCCAGCAGCTTGGAACCAGGGGGTGATGGCTACGAGCAGTACTTC.

The V and J genes are TRBV6-1 and TRBJ2-2; D is perhaps TRBD1 or TRBD2 (5 bases each). Per the germline V gene, CDR1 is MNHNS and CDR2 is SASEGT. CDR3 length equals 15 residues. V gave up 6 bases and J gave up 6 bases, with 17 bases separating them. CDR3 residues: CASRGPGPLSGELFF. As DNA, the CDR3 is TGTGCCAGCAGAGGACCGGGACCCCTCTCCGGGGAGCTGTTTTTT.

The CDR3 nucleotides are TGTGCCAGCAGCTTAGCGTCTCTGAACCAAGAGACCCAGTACTTC. It codes for CASSLASLNQETQYF. V usage is TRBV7-2 and J usage is TRBJ2-5; D call uncertain. The V end was cut by 0 bases, the J end by 0 bases, with 8 bases between. CDR1 SGHTA and CDR2 FQGNSA come from the germline V gene. The CDR3 has 15 amino acids.

This chain connects TRBV7-8 to TRBJ2-5; tentatively, D is TRBD2 (5 bases). Germline CDR1 reads SGHVS; CDR2 reads FQNEAQ. This CDR3 region has 13 residues. Between the trimmed V and J ends, which lost 1 base and 5 bases, there was a span of 8 bases. CDR3 sequence reads: CASSLERGETQYF. CDR3 DNA sequence: TGTGCCAGCAGCTTAGAACGCGGGGAGACCCAGTACTTC.

This chain links TRBV9 with TRBJ2-7; D gene uncertain. CDR3 length: 11 amino acids. The V end was cut by 1 base, the J end by 7 bases, with 6 bases between. The germline gives CDR1 SGDLS, CDR2 YYNGEE. The CDR3 nucleotides are TGTGCCAGCAGCGTATGGATAGAGCAGTACGTC. It yields the protein CASSVWIEQYV.

This clone was counted a few times. The chain joins TRBV19 to TRBJ1-5; possible D gene TRBD1, 6 bases. The V end was cut by 5 bases, the J end by 3 bases, with 23 bases between. Looked up from germline, CDR1 is LNHDA and CDR2 is SQIVND (reference sequence). The CDR3 contains 18 residues. CDR3 coding DNA: TGTGCCAGTAGTCCCCTCGCCCCGGCAGGGGATAACAATCAGCCCCAGCATTTT. This encodes CASSPLAPAGDNNQPQHF. The full variable domain, with the rest looked up from reference TRBV19 and TRBJ1-5, is DGGITQSPKYLFRKEGQNVTLSCEQNLNHDAMYWYRQDPGQGLRLIYYSQIVNDFQKGDIAEGYSVSREKKESFPLTVTSAQKNPTAFYLCASSPLAPAGDNNQPQHFGDGTRLSIL.

The V gene is TRBV5-4, the J gene TRBJ2-3; 11 nucleotides line up with TRBD2. The V segment lost 0 bases and the J segment 6 bases; nucleotides outside the gene matches: 12. Looked up from germline, CDR1 is SGHNT and CDR2 is YYREEE (reference sequence). The CDR3 runs to 18 residues. The CDR3 protein is CASSLGLEVAGGWDTQYF. In DNA form, the CDR3 reads TGTGCCAGCAGCTTGGGCCTTGAGGTAGCGGGAGGGTGGGATACGCAGTATTTT. The entire variable domain, with the rest obtained from reference TRBV5-4 and TRBJ2-3, is as follows: ETGVTQSPTHLIKTRGQQVTLRCSSQSGHNTVSWYQQALGQGPQFIFQYYREEENGRGNFPPRFSGLQFPNYSSELNVNALELDDSALYLCASSLGLEVAGGWDTQYFGPGTRLTVL.